Below, 5 T cell receptor beta chains from the same sample are listed, as sequenced in a study of cytomegalovirus exposure and HLA in healthy donors. The protocol was immunoSEQ multiplex PCR, while the TCRdb copy is restricted to in-frame clones and leaves out a portion. The sample consists of approximately 200,000 clones, 75% to 95% of them appearing once. Material: PBMCs. The receptors were sampled from a woman in her late teens or twenties in good health and CMV-seronegative.

The chain employs TRBV2 and TRBJ2-3; 12 bases align to TRBD2. This CDR3 has 15 amino acids. Germline V lookup: CDR1 SNHLY, CDR2 FYNNEI. V was pared by 5 bases and J by 5 bases, with 5 bases of the junction left unmatched. CDR3: CASSRLAGAGDTQYF. In DNA form, the CDR3 reads TGTGCCAGCAGTCGACTAGCGGGAGCGGGAGATACGCAGTATTTT.

V is TRBV4-1 and J is TRBJ1-3; D might be TRBD1 (5 bases). This CDR3 contains 17 residues. The germline CDR1 and CDR2 sequences are MGHRA and YSYEKL. The V and J ends lost 0 bases and 3 bases respectively, with 15 bases between them. In DNA, the CDR3 is TGCGCCAGCAGCCAAGATCGGGGGGGGTTCCGTGGAAACACCATATATTTT. Translation: CASSQDRGGFRGNTIYF.

The chain recombines TRBV19 with TRBJ2-5; 7 bases align to TRBD1. V dropped 0 bases and J dropped 5; count of bases not matched to a gene: 6. The CDR3 runs 15 residues. Germline V lookup: CDR1 LNHDA, CDR2 SQIVND (reference sequence). As DNA, the CDR3 is TGTGCCAGTAGTATAGATGGAACAGGGGAGGAGACCCAGTACTTC. It yields the protein CASSIDGTGEETQYF.

This chain joins TRBV2 and TRBJ1-5; maybe TRBD1 (6 bases). Germline CDR1 and CDR2: SNHLY and FYNNEI. The CDR3 has 17 amino acids. Trimming shortened V by 1 base and J by 0 bases, and 13 bases separated the two germline ends. CDR3 nucleotide sequence: TGTGCCAGCAGTGAAGGAGACAGGACTTATAGCAATCAGCCCCAGCATTTT. Translating gives CASSEGDRTYSNQPQHF.

The chain carries TRBV9 and TRBJ2-3; the match to TRBD2 covers 8 bases. Unmatched junction bases numbered 8, after V lost 0 bases and J lost 5 bases. From germline, CDR1 is SGDLS and CDR2 YYNGEE. The CDR3 is made up of 16 amino acids. The CDR3 protein is CASSVAGGPRGDTQYF. For the CDR3, the DNA is TGTGCCAGCAGCGTAGCGGGAGGGCCGCGGGGAGATACGCAGTATTTT.